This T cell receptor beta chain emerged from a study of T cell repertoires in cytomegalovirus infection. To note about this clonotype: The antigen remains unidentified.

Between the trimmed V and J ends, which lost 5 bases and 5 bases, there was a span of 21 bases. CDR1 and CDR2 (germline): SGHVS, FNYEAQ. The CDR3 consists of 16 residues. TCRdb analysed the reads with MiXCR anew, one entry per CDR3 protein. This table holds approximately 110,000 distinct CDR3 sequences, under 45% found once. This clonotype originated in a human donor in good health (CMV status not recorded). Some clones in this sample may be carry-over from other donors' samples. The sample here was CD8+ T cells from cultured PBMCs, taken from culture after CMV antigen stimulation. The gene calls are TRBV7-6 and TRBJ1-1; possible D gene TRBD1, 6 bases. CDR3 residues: CASSPVGGYVRTEAFF. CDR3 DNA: TGTGCCAGCAGCCCTGTGGGGGGCTATGTTCGTACTGAAGCTTTCTTT.